Only one count was recorded for the clone carrying this T cell receptor beta chain. Its specificity is not known. The sample is drawn from a study of OX40 agonist ivuxolimab in advanced cancers. The study's findings and limits: Nonresponders included some who also had low normalized T-cell clonal expansion.

Clones were read by immunoSEQ multiplex PCR, and TCRdb kept only the in-frame ones, dropping some. The sample holds some 110,000 clones, under 95% seen once. Deletions cut 1 base from V and 0 bases from J, with 14 bases between. The CDR3 covers 18 residues. Germline CDR1 and CDR2: SGHDT and YYEEEE. V gene TRBV5-6 combines with J gene TRBJ2-6, with a weak D call TRBD1 (5 bases). This clonotype was obtained from an adult with an advanced solid tumor such as melanoma, head and neck, liver or kidney cancer. Specimen: CD4+ or CD8+ T cells sorted from blood, collected in a trial of the OX40 agonist ivuxolimab. For the CDR3, the DNA is TGTGCCAGCAGCTTGCGGTGGACACCTGACTCTGGGGCCAACGTCCTGACTTTC. Its protein is CASSLRWTPDSGANVLTF.